Each of the 23 T cell receptor beta chains below was sequenced from the same sample in a study of T-cell memory formation after mild COVID-19. One entry per CDR3 protein results from TCRdb running MiXCR on the 5' RACE reads. The repertoire has 350,000 to 500,000 distinct CDR3 sequences, approximately 20% of them found once; the top ten carry 8.4%. Sequencing input: PBMCs or a T cell subset sorted from them (not recorded which). These receptors were collected from an adult woman who had mild COVID-19 (a few samples of this study predate the infection). Cell type and time point are not known.

This rearrangement joins TRBV20-1 to TRBJ2-2, with 7 bases lining up with TRBD2. The CDR3 has 12 amino acids. Trimming took 6 bases from V and 7 from J; bases not matched to a gene: 5. The V gene's germline CDR1 is DFQATT and CDR2 SNEGSKA (reference sequence). This chain's CDR3 is CSARPGGGELFF. The CDR3 coding sequence is TGCAGTGCACGCCCGGGGGGCGGGGAGCTGTTTTTT.

The V call is TRBV9, the J call TRBJ2-1; D possibly matches TRBD1 or TRBD2 (5 bases each). From germline, CDR1 is SGDLS and CDR2 YYNGEE. This CDR3 is 15 amino acids long. Trimming pared 3 bases from V and 3 bases from J, leaving 13 bases between. The CDR3 region has the DNA TGTGCCAGCAGCGCCCGGGACGCAAACTACAATGAGCAGTTCTTC. Translating gives CASSARDANYNEQFF.

The sample holds a few counts of this clonotype. The chain recombines TRBV9 with TRBJ1-6, with 9 positions matching TRBD1. Germline values: CDR1 SGDLS, CDR2 YYNGEE. V lost 4 bases, J lost 4 bases, and 6 bases stayed unmatched. The CDR3 is 16 residues long. CDR3 region: CASSPRTGEYNSPLHF. The CDR3 coding sequence is TGTGCCAGCAGCCCCCGGACAGGGGAGTATAATTCACCCCTCCACTTT.

V is TRBV10-3 and J is TRBJ1-2; possibly TRBD1 for D (5 bases). Trimming cost V 5 bases and J 8 bases, with 15 bases left between them. The CDR3 is 13 residues long. Germline assignment: CDR1 ENHRY and CDR2 SYGVKD. CDR3 sequence reads: CAISRMQGNGYTF. The CDR3 bases are TGTGCCATCAGTAGAATGCAGGGTAACGGCTACACCTTC.

This clonotype was picked up a small number of times. The V and J genes are TRBV9 and TRBJ1-2; tentative D call: TRBD1 (5 bases). This CDR3 is built from 14 residues. V gave up 4 bases and J gave up 4 bases, with 14 bases separating them. Per the germline V gene, CDR1 is SGDLS and CDR2 is YYNGEE. Written as DNA, the CDR3 is TGTGCCAGCAGCTCCAGATGGGGGTCCTATGGCTACACCTTC. Protein sequence: CASSSRWGSYGYTF.

This clonotype has only a few counts. This chain uses TRBV6-2 or TRBV6-3 with TRBJ2-1, with 7 bases fitting TRBD2. Losses at the gene ends were 5 bases for V and 4 bases for J; bases not matched to a gene: 11. The CDR3 is made up of 16 amino acids. Per the germline V gene, CDR1 is MNHEY and CDR2 is SVGEGT. The CDR3 DNA follows: TGTGCCAGCAGTCCCGATCCAGCGGGGATATACAATGAGCAGTTCTTC. Encoded protein: CASSPDPAGIYNEQFF.

The CDR3 coding sequence is TGTGCCAGCAGTTACTCCCTCTCAACTAATGAAAAACTGTTTTTT. Translating gives CASSYSLSTNEKLFF. J is TRBJ1-4 and V is TRBV6-2 or TRBV6-3, with D unresolved. V gave up 0 bases and J gave up 0 bases, with 5 bases separating them. This CDR3 spans 15 amino acids. From germline, CDR1 is MNHEY and CDR2 SVGEGT.

This clonotype was seen more than once but under ten times. V usage is TRBV7-2 and J usage is TRBJ1-1; perhaps TRBD1 as D (6 bases). With 5 bases removed from V and 7 bases from J, the gap between germline ends came to 11 bases. Germline V gives CDR1 SGHTA, CDR2 FQGNSA. CDR3 length: 12 residues. For the CDR3, the DNA is TGTGCCAGCAGCGATGGGACATATGAAGCTTTCTTT. This gives the protein CASSDGTYEAFF.

The chain recombines TRBV7-9 with TRBJ1-5; TRBD1 agrees at 8 bases. Germline assignment: CDR1 SEHNR and CDR2 FQNEAQ (reference sequence). The length of the CDR3 is 12 residues. The junction had 4 bases not matched to a gene; V was cut back by 9 bases and J by 6 bases. CDR3 DNA sequence: TGTGCCAGTGGACAGGGTAGTCAGCCCCAGCATTTT. This encodes CASGQGSQPQHF.

This clonotype appeared a few times. This sequence joins TRBV12-3 or TRBV12-4 and TRBJ2-5; D tentatively fits TRBD1 or TRBD2 (7 bases each). Deletions cut 7 bases from V and 5 bases from J, with 17 bases between. The CDR3 totals 14 residues. DNA of the CDR3: TGTGCCAGCACCAGGGGGGGGGCGAAGGAGACCCAGTACTTC. Protein: CASTRGGAKETQYF.

This clonotype was observed a few times. This chain joins TRBV5-5 and TRBJ2-3; D gene uncertain. This CDR3 is built from 13 residues. Germline assignment: CDR1 SGHKS and CDR2 YYEKEE (reference sequence). V was trimmed by 1 base and J by 6 bases, leaving 9 bases between them. The CDR3 is CASSLNDVDTQYF. The CDR3, as DNA: TGTGCCAGCAGCTTGAATGATGTGGATACGCAGTATTTT.

V is TRBV29-1 and J is TRBJ2-7; 8 positions agree with TRBD1. Germline CDR1 and CDR2: SQVTM and ANQGSEA. The CDR3 length is 12 residues. The J segment lost 6 bases and the V segment lost 4 bases, leaving 5 bases of the junction unmatched. The CDR3 coding sequence is TGCAGCGTTGGGACAGGGATCCGCGAGCAGTACTTC. This codes for CSVGTGIREQYF.

The chain combines TRBV7-9 with TRBJ2-5; 8 bases agree with TRBD1. The germline V gene encodes CDR1 SEHNR and CDR2 FQNEAQ (reference sequence). Trimming cost V 6 bases and J 5 bases; bases outside gene matches: 5. The CDR3 spans 13 residues. In nucleotides, the CDR3 is TGTGCCAGCAGTGTACAGGGGGTCGAGACCCAGTACTTC. It translates to CASSVQGVETQYF.

This rearrangement joins TRBV7-9 to TRBJ2-6; D unclear. Germline CDR1 and CDR2: SEHNR and FQNEAQ (reference sequence). V was clipped by 7 bases and J by 1 base, with 8 bases between them. This CDR3 has 14 amino acids. In nucleotides, the CDR3 is TGTGCCAGCACTCTTAAATCTGGGGCCAACGTCCTGACTTTC. It specifies CASTLKSGANVLTF.

The chain uses TRBV6-5 and TRBJ1-2; D is perhaps TRBD1 (5 bases). Between the trimmed V and J ends, which lost 6 bases and 5 bases, there was a span of 19 bases. This CDR3 has 15 residues. Looked up from germline, CDR1 is MNHEY and CDR2 is SVGAGI. The DNA of the CDR3 is TGTGCCAGCAGCCGTGGGGTTTGGGGACCGTATGGCTACACCTTC. Encoded protein: CASSRGVWGPYGYTF.

There are a few counts of this clonotype. This chain connects TRBV6-5 to TRBJ2-7, with D tentatively TRBD1 (7 bases). The germline CDR1 and CDR2 sequences are MNHEY and SVGAGI. This CDR3 comprises 15 residues. V dropped 3 bases and J dropped 1 base, with 13 bases sitting between them. In DNA form, the CDR3 reads TGTGCCAGCAGTTATCGACAGGGACTTTCCTACGAGCAGTACTTC. The encoded protein is CASSYRQGLSYEQYF.

The table lists this clonotype with a few counts. V is TRBV4-1 and J is TRBJ1-1; 10 bases match TRBD1. With V trimmed by 3 bases and J by 6 bases, 10 bases remained unmatched. The CDR3 runs to 16 residues. CDR1 and CDR2 (germline): MGHRA, YSYEKL. CDR3 nucleotide sequence: TGCGCCAGCAGCCAGGTTGGGGGGACAGGGGCTCCTGAAGCTTTCTTT. Translating it yields CASSQVGGTGAPEAFF.

This clonotype was detected ten times or more. The rearrangement joins TRBV7-2 to TRBJ1-2, with D perhaps TRBD1 (5 bases). This CDR3 region has 14 residues. V was trimmed by 5 bases and J by 4 bases, leaving 14 bases between them. Germline CDR1 is SGHTA and CDR2 is FQGNSA. In DNA form, the CDR3 reads TGTGCCAGCAGCAGGATAGGGGAGTCCTATGGCTACACCTTC. Translating it yields CASSRIGESYGYTF.

The chain is built from TRBV6-5 and TRBJ1-5; D remains unclear. Looked up from germline, CDR1 is MNHEY and CDR2 is SVGAGI. The CDR3 extends over 15 amino acids. Trimming cost V 2 bases and J 0 bases, with 8 bases left between them. The CDR3 is CASSYKAYSNQPQHF. The CDR3 DNA is TGTGCCAGCAGTTACAAGGCCTATAGCAATCAGCCCCAGCATTTT.

This clonotype was seen more than once but under ten times. This chain connects TRBV3-1 to TRBJ2-7, with TRBD2 matching 7 bases. From germline, CDR1 is LGHDT and CDR2 YNNKEL (reference sequence). The junction had 13 bases not matched to a gene; V was cut back by 1 base and J by 1 base. The CDR3 is 18 residues long. DNA for the CDR3: TGTGCCAGCAGCCAAGTCCCGGGTGGGCAGCGGGGTTCCTACGAGCAGTACTTC. Its translation is CASSQVPGGQRGSYEQYF.

In this sample, this clonotype turned up a few times. The V gene is TRBV18, the J gene TRBJ2-1; no definite D call. Germline V gives CDR1 KGHSH, CDR2 LQKENI. The germline V and J ends were trimmed by 6 bases and 7 bases, with 19 bases remaining between them. There are 15 residues in the CDR3. CDR3 protein: CASSPLGWVWNEQFF. The CDR3, as DNA: TGTGCCAGCTCTCCTCTAGGATGGGTATGGAATGAGCAGTTCTTC.

In this sample, this clonotype turned up many times. The chain joins TRBV7-2 to TRBJ2-7; D call uncertain. Germline V CDR1 and CDR2: SGHTA, FQGNSA. V was clipped by 6 bases and J by 4 bases, with 10 bases between them. The CDR3 extends over 12 amino acids. CDR3 loop: CASSPGRYEQYF. The CDR3 nucleotides are TGTGCCAGCAGTCCCGGGCGGTACGAGCAGTACTTC. Full variable domain (remainder filled in from reference TRBV7-2 and TRBJ2-7): GAGVSQSPSNKVTEKGKDVELRCDPISGHTALYWYRQSLGQGLEFLIYFQGNSAPDKSGLPSDRFSAERTGGSVSTLTIQRTQQEDSAVYLCASSPGRYEQYFGPGTRLTVT.

This clonotype was observed a few times. This rearrangement joins TRBV20-1 to TRBJ1-5; D uncertain. Trimming removed 5 bases from V and 9 bases from J, with 17 bases in between. This CDR3 spans 13 amino acids. From germline, CDR1 is DFQATT and CDR2 SNEGSKA (reference sequence). This CDR3 reads CSASDVGRGPQHF. The CDR3, as DNA: TGCAGTGCTTCCGATGTAGGGCGAGGGCCCCAGCATTTT.